The 31 T cell receptor beta chains below were found in one sample sequenced in a study of PD-1 blockade in classical Hodgkin lymphoma. Some clones are missing from TCRdb's copy, which holds only in-frame ones; the method was immunoSEQ multiplex PCR. The sample lists tens of thousands of clones, about nine tenths seen once, with 2% to 3% in the top ten. Every patient was affected by relapse after autologous stem cell transplantation, while exposure to brentuximab vedotin was not uniform. The sample consisted of peripheral blood mononuclear cells (PBMCs), taken at baseline. These receptors were collected from a human donor with classical Hodgkin lymphoma.

The CDR3 is CASSFQGYNEQFF. The CDR3 DNA is TGCGCCAGCAGCTTTCAGGGGTACAATGAGCAGTTCTTC. The chain recombines TRBV5-1 with TRBJ2-1, with D tentatively TRBD1 (6 bases). V lost 2 bases and J 4 bases, leaving 7 bases between the germline ends. The CDR3 totals 13 residues. Germline lookup yields CDR1 SGHRS and CDR2 YFSETQ. Full variable domain (rest looked up from reference TRBV5-1 and TRBJ2-1): KAGVTQTPRYLIKTRGQQVTLSCSPISGHRSVSWYQQTPGQGLQFLFEYFSETQRNKGNFPGRFSGRQFSNSRSEMNVSTLELGDSALYLCASSFQGYNEQFFGPGTRLTVL.

The chain joins TRBV19 to TRBJ1-1; D is perhaps TRBD1 (6 bases). Trimming took 5 bases from V and 0 from J, leaving 10 bases between them. The CDR3 runs 14 residues. Germline V CDR1 and CDR2: LNHDA, SQIVND (reference sequence). CDR3 sequence reads: CASSPGQLNTEAFF. Here the CDR3 DNA reads TGTGCCAGTAGTCCTGGACAGTTGAACACTGAAGCTTTCTTT. The full variable domain, completed using reference TRBV19 and TRBJ1-1, is DGGITQSPKYLFRKEGQNVTLSCEQNLNHDAMYWYRQDPGQGLRLIYYSQIVNDFQKGDIAEGYSVSREKKESFPLTVTSAQKNPTAFYLCASSPGQLNTEAFFGQGTRLTVV.

The V call is TRBV6-1, the J call TRBJ1-2; 10 nucleotides match TRBD1. This CDR3 comprises 14 residues. Trimming cost V 3 bases and J 2 bases; bases outside gene matches: 0. CDR1 and CDR2 from the germline V gene are MNHNS and SASEGT. In DNA form, the CDR3 reads TGTGCCAGCAGTGAGGGACAGGGGAACTATGGCTACACCTTC. Translation: CASSEGQGNYGYTF.

The chain has TRBV5-1 and TRBJ2-2; D is possibly TRBD2 (5 bases). Germline CDR1 and CDR2: SGHRS and YFSETQ. The CDR3 covers 15 residues. With 0 bases removed from V and 6 bases from J, the gap between germline ends came to 12 bases. CDR3 nucleotide sequence: TGCGCCAGCAGCTTGGGACGGGATAGGGCCGGGGAGCTGTTTTTT. Amino acid sequence: CASSLGRDRAGELFF.

The CDR3 region has the DNA TGTGCCAGCAGCTCTCCACGGACAGGGGGGAACACTGAAGCTTTCTTT. Its protein is CASSSPRTGGNTEAFF. V gene TRBV7-8 combines with J gene TRBJ1-1; 10 positions agree with TRBD1. This CDR3 contains 16 residues. J gave up 1 base and V 4 bases, and 6 bases lay outside the gene matches. Per the germline V gene, CDR1 is SGHVS and CDR2 is FQNEAQ.

The chain couples TRBV4-3 to TRBJ1-2; tentative D call: TRBD1 (5 bases). V lost 2 bases and J 7 bases, leaving 17 bases between the germline ends. The CDR3 covers 15 residues. The germline gives CDR1 LGHNA, CDR2 YSLEER. The CDR3: CASSQHAGTDGGYTF. The CDR3 DNA follows: TGCGCCAGCAGCCAACATGCCGGGACGGACGGTGGCTACACCTTC.

In DNA form, the CDR3 reads TGTGCCACCAGCAGAGATATGGTTAGCTCCTACAATGAGCAGTTCTTC. It is translated as CATSRDMVSSYNEQFF. The chain carries TRBV15 and TRBJ2-1; unclear D gene. This CDR3 is 16 amino acids long. Looked up from germline, CDR1 is LNHNV and CDR2 is YYDKDF (reference sequence). V lost 0 bases to trimming and J lost 0 bases, with 9 bases between them. Combining the CDR3 with reference TRBV15 and TRBJ2-1 gives the whole variable domain DAMVIQNPRYQVTQFGKPVTLSCSQTLNHNVMYWYQQKSSQAPKLLFHYYDKDFNNEADTPDNFQSRRPNTSFCFLDIRSPGLGDTAMYLCATSRDMVSSYNEQFFGPGTRLTVL.

The chain is built from TRBV18 and TRBJ1-2, with D possibly being TRBD1 (5 bases). The germline V and J ends were trimmed by 0 bases and 3 bases, with 8 bases remaining between them. The CDR3 sequence is 14 residues long. From germline, CDR1 is KGHSH and CDR2 LQKENI. The CDR3 DNA reads as TGTGCCAGCTCACCACCGGGGCCTGACTATGGCTACACCTTC. It encodes CASSPPGPDYGYTF. The full variable domain, in which reference TRBV18 and TRBJ1-2 provide the parts outside the CDR3, is NAGVMQNPRHLVRRRGQEARLRCSPMKGHSHVYWYRQLPEEGLKFMVYLQKENIIDESGMPKERFSAEFPKEGPSILRIQQVVRGDSAAYFCASSPPGPDYGYTFGSGTRLTVV.

In its sample, this clone was seen once. The rearrangement uses TRBV2 and TRBJ1-2; D unclear. Trimming took off 8 bases at V and 6 bases at J, with 16 bases between the two ends. Germline CDR1 reads SNHLY; CDR2 reads FYNNEI. The CDR3 runs 13 residues. The chain's CDR3 is CASEWRRRDGYTF. CDR3 nucleotide sequence: TGTGCCAGCGAGTGGAGGAGGCGGGATGGCTACACCTTC.

CDR3 protein: CASITLGEAFF. The DNA for the CDR3 is TGTGCCAGTATCACCCTAGGTGAAGCTTTCTTT. The rearrangement joins TRBV6-6 to TRBJ1-1, with no clear D. This CDR3 comprises 11 residues. Germline V lookup: CDR1 MNHNY, CDR2 SVGAGI (reference sequence). The V end was cut by 9 bases, the J end by 7 bases, with 12 bases between.

The V gene is TRBV27, the J gene TRBJ2-7; 9 bases are a match to TRBD1. The CDR3 covers 16 residues. CDR1 is MNHEY, CDR2 SMNVEV, per germline (reference sequence). The V segment lost 6 bases and the J segment 3 bases; nucleotides outside the gene matches: 12. The DNA for the CDR3 is TGTGCCAGCAGGGAATTTCCGGGACAGGGTCGCTACGAGCAGTACTTC. Translation gives CASREFPGQGRYEQYF.

DNA for the CDR3: TGCGCCAGCAGTACACGGGGGCTAAGCACAGATACGCAGTATTTT. Translated, it gives CASSTRGLSTDTQYF. The chain has TRBV5-1 and TRBJ2-3; perhaps D is TRBD1 or TRBD2 (6 bases each). The CDR3 has 15 residues. V was trimmed by 5 bases and J by 0 bases, leaving 13 bases between them. The germline V gene has CDR1 SGHRS and CDR2 YFSETQ.

The chain couples TRBV5-1 to TRBJ2-2, with D hard to call. CDR1 and CDR2 from the germline V gene are SGHRS and YFSETQ. With 1 base removed from V and 5 bases from J, the gap between germline ends came to 12 bases. This CDR3 has 15 amino acids. Here the CDR3 reads CASSLIVEGTGELFF. CDR3 sequence (DNA): TGCGCCAGCAGCTTGATAGTAGAAGGGACCGGGGAGCTGTTTTTT.

This sequence joins TRBV7-9 and TRBJ1-2; 8 bases agree with TRBD1. CDR1 and CDR2 (germline): SEHNR, FQNEAQ (reference sequence). The CDR3 runs 16 residues. The junction had 11 bases not matched to a gene; V was cut back by 4 bases and J by 4 bases. The CDR3 DNA sequence: TGTGCCAGCAGCTCCTTAGGACAGGGCTTTCGCTATGGCTACACCTTC. Amino acid sequence: CASSSLGQGFRYGYTF.

This chain uses TRBV7-8 with TRBJ2-7; perhaps TRBD1 as D (5 bases). CDR1 and CDR2 from the germline V gene are SGHVS and FQNEAQ. V was cut by 5 bases and J by 6 bases, with 17 bases left in between. The CDR3 has 14 amino acids. For the CDR3, the DNA is TGTGCCAGCAGCCAACTCAGGGTTCAAGCCGAGCAGTACTTC. Amino acids: CASSQLRVQAEQYF.

The chain recombines TRBV5-1 with TRBJ2-5; D may match TRBD1 or TRBD2 (7 bases each). Trimming shortened V by 3 bases and J by 1 base, and 13 bases separated the two germline ends. The CDR3 runs to 15 residues. Germline loops: CDR1 SGHRS, CDR2 YFSETQ. Written as DNA, the CDR3 is TGCGCCAGCAGCTCAGGGGGGGCCCCCCAAGAGACCCAGTACTTC. Protein sequence: CASSSGGAPQETQYF.

This clone occurred once. The chain links TRBV9 to TRBJ2-5; the D gene could be TRBD1 or TRBD2 (5 bases each). Germline CDR1 SGDLS, CDR2 YYNGEE. The CDR3 is 17 amino acids. V lost 4 bases to trimming and J lost 0 bases, with 19 bases between them. CDR3 protein: CASSPPVRDVHQETQYF. The CDR3 DNA reads TGTGCCAGCAGCCCCCCAGTCAGGGACGTCCACCAAGAGACCCAGTACTTC.

In its sample, this clone was seen a few times. The chain has TRBV10-1 and TRBJ1-1; TRBD1 might be the D (6 bases). This CDR3 has 12 residues. Germline V gives CDR1 WNHNN, CDR2 SYGVQD (reference sequence). The V and J ends lost 6 bases and 6 bases respectively, with 11 bases between them. In DNA, the CDR3 is TGCGCCAGCAGCGCCAAGGGGGCTGAAGCTTTCTTT. Its protein product is CASSAKGAEAFF.

The rearrangement links TRBV7-9 to TRBJ2-4, with 8 bases aligning to TRBD2. Germline V lookup: CDR1 SEHNR, CDR2 FQNEAQ (reference sequence). The CDR3 is 15 residues long. After removal of 5 bases from V and 8 bases from J, the junction contained 11 bases not matched to a gene. The CDR3 sequence is CASSASGGLEDIQYF. As DNA, the CDR3 is TGTGCCAGCAGCGCCTCGGGGGGGCTAGAAGACATTCAGTACTTC.

The V call is TRBV23-1, the J call TRBJ1-5; possibly TRBD1 for D (5 bases). TRBV23-1 is sorted into the ORF group, with uncertain function. This CDR3 comprises 16 residues. The V and J ends lost 7 bases and 5 bases respectively, with 21 bases between them. CDR3 nucleotides: TGCGCCAGCAATTTCAGTGACAGAGACCCCGATCAGCCCCAGCATTTT. Translation gives CASNFSDRDPDQPQHF.

The rearrangement uses TRBV6-6 and TRBJ2-1, with 10 bases matching TRBD1. The CDR3 has 16 residues. CDR1 is MNHNY, CDR2 SVGAGI, per germline (reference sequence). The J segment lost 8 bases and the V segment lost 6 bases, leaving 13 bases of the junction unmatched. DNA of the CDR3: TGTGCCAGCAGCCCCCGGGACAGGGGCTTAGGGGATGAGCAGTTCTTC. Protein product: CASSPRDRGLGDEQFF.

This clone was counted between two and nine times. The chain combines TRBV5-1 with TRBJ2-1; 8 bases map to TRBD2. The CDR3 loop spans 14 amino acids. V shed 0 bases and J 4 bases; nucleotides not matched to a gene: 0. CDR1 and CDR2 from the germline V gene are SGHRS and YFSETQ. The CDR3 loop reads CASSLASGYNEQFF. CDR3 sequence (DNA): TGCGCCAGCAGCTTGGCTAGCGGGTACAATGAGCAGTTCTTC.

This clone was counted once. V and J are TRBV7-9 and TRBJ2-2; D gene unclear. Germline CDR1 and CDR2: SEHNR and FQNEAQ (reference sequence). V lost 7 bases, J lost 2 bases, and 11 bases lay in between. The CDR3 runs to 14 residues. As DNA, the CDR3 is TGTGCCAGCACAAGAAGGGAAAACACCGGGGAGCTGTTTTTT. Its protein is CASTRRENTGELFF.

In DNA, the CDR3 is TGCGCCAGCAGCCAGGATCAGAATAGCAATCAGCCCCAGCATTTT. Protein sequence: CASSQDQNSNQPQHF. The chain joins TRBV4-1 to TRBJ1-5; no clear D gene. The CDR3 is 15 amino acids. The V end lost 3 bases, the J end lost 0 bases, and 9 bases lay between the germline ends. Per germline, CDR1 MGHRA and CDR2 YSYEKL.

This chain uses TRBV27 with TRBJ1-6, with D perhaps TRBD1 (6 bases). Trimming stripped 5 bases from V and 10 bases from J, with 18 bases between. The CDR3 is 15 residues long. Germline V gene sequence: CDR1 MNHEY, CDR2 SMNVEV (reference sequence). CDR3 loop: CASSPTQGYGSPLHF. The CDR3 DNA sequence: TGTGCCAGCAGTCCAACCCAGGGGTACGGGTCACCCCTCCACTTT.

The chain links TRBV2 to TRBJ2-1; TRBD2 aligns across 10 bases. The germline V gene encodes CDR1 SNHLY and CDR2 FYNNEI. The ends lost 8 bases at V and 6 bases at J; junction bases unmatched: 7. The CDR3 loop spans 14 amino acids. The CDR3 is CASGGGTSANEQFF. DNA of the CDR3: TGTGCCAGCGGTGGCGGGACTAGCGCCAATGAGCAGTTCTTC.

The chain recombines TRBV4-3 with TRBJ2-1; D assignment may be TRBD1 or TRBD2 (5 bases each). Trimming removed 1 base at V and 6 bases at J, with 16 bases between. The CDR3 runs to 16 residues. The V gene's germline CDR1 is LGHNA and CDR2 YSLEER. The CDR3 nucleotides read TGCGCCAGCAGCCAAGTCGGGACCGGCGCAACCAATGAGCAGTTCTTC. It translates to CASSQVGTGATNEQFF.

This sequence joins TRBV4-3 and TRBJ2-5, with 9 bases that match TRBD2. After removal of 4 bases from V and 1 base from J, the junction contained 4 bases not matched to a gene. Per the germline V gene, CDR1 is LGHNA and CDR2 is YSLEER. The CDR3 extends over 15 amino acids. In DNA form, the CDR3 reads TGCGCCAGCAGCCTACGACTAGCGGCCCAAGAGACCCAGTACTTC. Translation: CASSLRLAAQETQYF.

There are a few counts of this clone. Other DNA sequences of this sample code for an identical CDR3. The J gene is TRBJ2-3, the V gene TRBV5-1; 7 positions match TRBD2. V shed 4 bases, J shed 3 bases, and the junction held 2 bases outside the gene matches. CDR1 and CDR2 from the germline V gene are SGHRS and YFSETQ. This CDR3 spans 13 amino acids. The CDR3 region is CASSHGGTDTQYF. The DNA for the CDR3 is TGCGCCAGCAGCCACGGGGGGACAGATACGCAGTATTTT.

The genes are TRBV11-2 and TRBJ1-2, with D maybe TRBD1 (6 bases). Trimming left V 1 base short and J 6 bases short, with 15 bases between. The CDR3 totals 15 residues. Germline CDR1 is SGHAT and CDR2 is FQNNGV. The CDR3 coding sequence is TGTGCCAGCAGCTTAGTCACCGGGGGCGTGGATGGCTACACCTTC. Its protein is CASSLVTGGVDGYTF.

The chain carries TRBV4-3 and TRBJ2-7; D is possibly TRBD1 (5 bases). Between the trimmed V and J ends, which lost 1 base and 4 bases, there was a span of 14 bases. Looked up from germline, CDR1 is LGHNA and CDR2 is YSLEER. This CDR3 comprises 15 residues. The CDR3 DNA is TGCGCCAGCAGCCAAGCGGCAGGGAAAAGTTACGAGCAGTACTTC. This gives the protein CASSQAAGKSYEQYF.